Listed below are T cell receptor beta chains from one sample, sequenced in a study of blood T cell repertoires in COVID-19. Measured with immunoSEQ multiplex PCR; TCRdb has only the in-frame clones, and not every one. The top ten hold 27% of the sample, which has 100,000 to 150,000 clones, about 85% seen once. Specimen: peripheral blood. The receptors were gathered from a woman over 75 with acute or convalescent COVID-19. The CDR3 runs from the conserved cysteine through the conserved F or W. The D gene is left open where the match is weak. Rows give clone size only sometimes, using once, few, many, or a class for an expanded clone.

J gene | V gene | D gene | clone size | CDR3 protein | CDR3 DNA
TRBJ2-5 | TRBV3-1/TRBV3-2 | - | - | CASSYAGTKETQYF | TGTGCCAGCAGCTACGCCGGGACAAAGGAGACCCAGTACTTC
TRBJ1-6 | TRBV6-1 | TRBD1 | few | CASSDRQGRYSALHF | TGTGCCAGCAGTGACCGACAGGGGAGGTATTCAGCCCTCCACTTT
TRBJ1-1 | TRBV15 | TRBD1 | - | CATSSGQGGTEAFF | TGTGCCACCAGCTCTGGACAGGGTGGGACTGAAGCTTTCTTT
TRBJ2-1 | TRBV7-6 | TRBD2 | - | CASSPLAGLTPYNEQFF | TGTGCCAGCAGTCCTCTAGCGGGGCTTACCCCCTACAATGAGCAGTTCTTC
TRBJ1-6 | TRBV3-1/TRBV3-2 | TRBD1 | - | CASSLVGTGGLTLHF | TGTGCCAGCAGCCTGGTGGGGACAGGGGGCCTAACCCTCCACTTT
TRBJ1-2 | TRBV5-1 | - | few | CASSEGGSFGYTF | TGCGCCAGCAGTGAAGGGGGTTCATTTGGCTACACCTTC
TRBJ2-7 | TRBV27 | - | - | CASSSRHLSYEQYF | TGTGCCAGCAGTTCCCGACATCTCTCCTACGAGCAGTACTTC
TRBJ2-7 | TRBV6-4 | - | - | CASSDAGVPYEQYF | TGTGCCAGCAGTGACGCCGGGGTCCCCTACGAGCAGTACTTC
TRBJ1-5 | TRBV2 | - | - | CASSSDRTFNQPQHF | TGTGCCAGCAGTTCCGACAGGACCTTTAATCAGCCCCAGCATTTT
TRBJ1-5 | TRBV6-5 | - | - | CASTTRAEQPQHF | TGTGCCAGCACGACCAGGGCGGAGCAGCCCCAGCATTTT
TRBJ1-1 | TRBV6-5 | TRBD1 | - | CASRAGTAMNTEAFF | TGTGCCAGCAGGGCCGGGACAGCAATGAACACTGAAGCTTTCTTT
TRBJ1-5 | TRBV19 | - | - | CASSTQRTGDQPQHF | TGTGCCAGTAGTACCCAACGAACAGGCGATCAGCCCCAGCATTTT
TRBJ1-4 | TRBV5-4 | TRBD1 | - | CASSAGVGTGNEKLFF | TGTGCCAGCAGCGCGGGGGTAGGGACAGGGAATGAAAAACTGTTTTTT
TRBJ1-1 | TRBV7-9 | TRBD1 | - | CAYQNRGRRDTEAFF | TGTGCCTACCAAAACAGGGGCCGCCGGGACACTGAAGCTTTCTTT
TRBJ2-6 | TRBV18 | TRBD1 | - | CASSASGTGALSGANVLTF | TGTGCCAGCTCAGCTTCCGGGACAGGGGCCCTCTCTGGGGCCAACGTCCTGACTTTC
TRBJ1-1 | TRBV7-9 | - | - | CASSLVEDTEAFF | TGTGCCAGCAGCTTAGTTGAGGACACTGAAGCTTTCTTT
TRBJ1-2 | TRBV6-5 | - | - | CASSYSAAVGYTF | TGTGCCAGCAGTTACTCCGCTGCGGTGGGCTACACCTTC
TRBJ1-2 | TRBV5-6 | TRBD1 | - | CASSTWDRVLLRVGYTF | TGTGCCAGCAGCACCTGGGACAGGGTCCTCCTGCGGGTTGGCTACACCTTC
TRBJ1-6 | TRBV5-1 | TRBD1 | few | CASSSAGTGNSPLHF | TGCGCCAGCAGCTCGGCCGGGACAGGGAATTCACCCCTCCACTTT
TRBJ1-6 | TRBV18 | - | - | CASSSEGPVNSPLHF | TGTGCCAGCTCATCAGAGGGCCCGGTTAATTCACCCCTCCACTTT
TRBJ2-5 | TRBV7-2 | - | - | CASSLGRQETQYF | TGTGCCAGCAGCTTAGGCAGACAAGAGACCCAGTACTTC
TRBJ1-5 | TRBV15 | - | - | CATSREQQPQHF | TGTGCCACCAGCAGAGAGCAGCAGCCCCAGCATTTT
TRBJ1-1 | TRBV10-3 | TRBD1 | few | CANRDRVNTEAFF | TGTGCCAACCGGGACAGGGTGAACACTGAAGCTTTCTTT
TRBJ1-3 | TRBV7-2 | - | - | CASTRGQSPGNTIYF | TGTGCCAGCACCCGCGGACAGTCTCCTGGAAACACCATATATTTT
TRBJ1-4 | TRBV3-1/TRBV3-2 | - | - | CASSQDDPATNEKLFF | TGTGCCAGCAGCCAAGATGATCCGGCAACTAATGAAAAACTGTTTTTT
TRBJ1-6 | TRBV6-5 | - | - | CASSYSDSTRGSPLHF | TGTGCCAGCAGTTACTCGGACAGCACAAGGGGTTCACCCCTCCACTTT
TRBJ1-1 | TRBV12-3/TRBV12-4 | - | - | CASSLVEDTEAFF | TGTGCCAGCAGTTTGGTTGAGGACACTGAAGCTTTCTTT
TRBJ1-5 | TRBV5-1 | - | - | CASSPSGSVHQPQHF | TGCGCCAGCTCTCCTTCAGGGTCAGTCCATCAGCCCCAGCATTTT
TRBJ2-7 | TRBV5-1 | TRBD1 | - | CASSLNRGLEQYF | TGCGCCAGCAGCTTGAACAGGGGGCTGGAGCAGTACTTC